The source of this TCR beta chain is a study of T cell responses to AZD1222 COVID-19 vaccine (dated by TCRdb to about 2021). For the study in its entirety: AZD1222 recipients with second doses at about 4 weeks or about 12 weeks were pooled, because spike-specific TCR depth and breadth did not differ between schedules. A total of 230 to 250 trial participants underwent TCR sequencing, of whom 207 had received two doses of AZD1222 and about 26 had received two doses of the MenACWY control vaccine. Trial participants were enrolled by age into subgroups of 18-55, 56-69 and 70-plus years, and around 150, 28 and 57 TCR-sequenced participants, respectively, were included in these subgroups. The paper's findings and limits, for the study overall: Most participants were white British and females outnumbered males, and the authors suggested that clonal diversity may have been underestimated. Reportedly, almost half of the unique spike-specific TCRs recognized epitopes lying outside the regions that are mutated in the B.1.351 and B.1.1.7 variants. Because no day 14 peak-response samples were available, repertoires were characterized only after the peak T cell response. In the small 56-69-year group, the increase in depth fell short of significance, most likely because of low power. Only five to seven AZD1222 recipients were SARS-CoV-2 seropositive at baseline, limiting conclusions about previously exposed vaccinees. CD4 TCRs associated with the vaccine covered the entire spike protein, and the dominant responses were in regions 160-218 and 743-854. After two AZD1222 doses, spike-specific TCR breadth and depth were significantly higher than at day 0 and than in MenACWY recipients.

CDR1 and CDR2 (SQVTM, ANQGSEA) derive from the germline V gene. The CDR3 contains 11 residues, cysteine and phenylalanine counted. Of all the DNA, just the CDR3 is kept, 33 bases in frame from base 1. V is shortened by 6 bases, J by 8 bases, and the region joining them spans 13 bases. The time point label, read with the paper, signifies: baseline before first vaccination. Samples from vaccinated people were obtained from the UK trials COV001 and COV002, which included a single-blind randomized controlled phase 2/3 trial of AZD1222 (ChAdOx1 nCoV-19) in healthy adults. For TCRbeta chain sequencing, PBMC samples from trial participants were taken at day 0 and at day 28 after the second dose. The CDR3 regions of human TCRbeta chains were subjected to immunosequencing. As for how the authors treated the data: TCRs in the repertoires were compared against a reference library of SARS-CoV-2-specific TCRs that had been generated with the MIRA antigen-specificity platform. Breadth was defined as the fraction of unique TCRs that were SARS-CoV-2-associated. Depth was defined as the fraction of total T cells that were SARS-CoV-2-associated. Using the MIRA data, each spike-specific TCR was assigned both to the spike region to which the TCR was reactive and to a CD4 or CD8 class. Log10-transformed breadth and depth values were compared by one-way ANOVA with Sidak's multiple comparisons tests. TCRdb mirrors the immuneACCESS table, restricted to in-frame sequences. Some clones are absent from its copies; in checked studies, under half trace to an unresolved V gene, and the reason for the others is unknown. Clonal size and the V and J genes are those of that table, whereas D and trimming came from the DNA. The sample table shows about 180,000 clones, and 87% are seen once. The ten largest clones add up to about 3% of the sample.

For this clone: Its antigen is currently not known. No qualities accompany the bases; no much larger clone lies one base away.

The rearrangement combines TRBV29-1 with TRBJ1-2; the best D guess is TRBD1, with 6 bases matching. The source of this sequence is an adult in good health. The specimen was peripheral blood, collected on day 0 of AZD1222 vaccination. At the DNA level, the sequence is TGCAGCGTCCCATACAGGGACGGCTACACCTTC. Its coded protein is CSVPYRDGYTF.